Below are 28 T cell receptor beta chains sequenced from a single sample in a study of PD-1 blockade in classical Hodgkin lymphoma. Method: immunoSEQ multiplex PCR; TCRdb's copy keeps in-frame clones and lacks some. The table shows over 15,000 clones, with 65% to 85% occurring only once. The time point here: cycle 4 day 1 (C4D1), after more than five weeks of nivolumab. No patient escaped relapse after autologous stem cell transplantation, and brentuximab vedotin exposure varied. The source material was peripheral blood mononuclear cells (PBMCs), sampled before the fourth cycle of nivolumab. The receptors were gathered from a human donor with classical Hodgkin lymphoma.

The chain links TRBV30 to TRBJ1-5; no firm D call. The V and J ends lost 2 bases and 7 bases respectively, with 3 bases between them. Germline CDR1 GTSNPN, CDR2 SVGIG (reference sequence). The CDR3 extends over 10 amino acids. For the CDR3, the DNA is TGTGCCTGGAGTCTCCAGCCCCAGCATTTT. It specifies CAWSLQPQHF. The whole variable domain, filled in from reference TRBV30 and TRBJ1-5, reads SQTIHQWPATLVQPVGSPLSLECTVEGTSNPNLYWYRQAAGRGLQLLFYSVGIGQISSEVPQNLSASRPQDRQFILSSKKLLLSDSGFYLCAWSLQPQHFGDGTRLSIL.

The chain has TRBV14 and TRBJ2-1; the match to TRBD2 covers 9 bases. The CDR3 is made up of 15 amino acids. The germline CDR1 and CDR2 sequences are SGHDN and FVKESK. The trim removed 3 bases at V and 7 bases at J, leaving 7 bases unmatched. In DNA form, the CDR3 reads TGTGCCAGCAGCCAGTTTAGCGGGAGCGGGAATGAGCAGTTCTTC. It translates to CASSQFSGSGNEQFF.

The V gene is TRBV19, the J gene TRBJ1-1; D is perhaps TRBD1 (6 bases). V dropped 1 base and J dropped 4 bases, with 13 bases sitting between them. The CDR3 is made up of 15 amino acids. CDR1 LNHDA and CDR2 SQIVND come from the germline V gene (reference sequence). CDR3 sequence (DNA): TGTGCCAGTAGTATAGTCCCAGGGGAGGGCACTGAAGCTTTCTTT. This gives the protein CASSIVPGEGTEAFF.

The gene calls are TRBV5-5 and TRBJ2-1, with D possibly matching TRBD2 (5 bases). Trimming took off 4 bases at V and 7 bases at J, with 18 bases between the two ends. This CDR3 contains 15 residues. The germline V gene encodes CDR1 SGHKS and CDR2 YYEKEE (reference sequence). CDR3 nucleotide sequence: TGTGCCAGCAGCGCCTCAGAGCGGAATTCAAATGAGCAGTTCTTC. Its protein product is CASSASERNSNEQFF.

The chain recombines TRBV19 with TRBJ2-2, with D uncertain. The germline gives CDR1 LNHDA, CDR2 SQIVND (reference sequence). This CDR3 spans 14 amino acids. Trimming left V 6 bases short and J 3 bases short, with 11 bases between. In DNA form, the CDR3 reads TGTGCCAGTAGCCTACTGACGTACACCGGGGAGCTGTTTTTT. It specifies CASSLLTYTGELFF.

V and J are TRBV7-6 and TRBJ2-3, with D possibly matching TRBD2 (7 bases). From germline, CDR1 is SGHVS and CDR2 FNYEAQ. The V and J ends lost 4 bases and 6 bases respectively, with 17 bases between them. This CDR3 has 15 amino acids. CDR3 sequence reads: CASSSPGGAGDTQYF. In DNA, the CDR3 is TGTGCCAGCAGCTCCCCTGGGGGGGCGGGGGATACGCAGTATTTT. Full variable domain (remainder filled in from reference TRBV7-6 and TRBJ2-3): GAGVSQSPRYKVTKRGQDVALRCDPISGHVSLYWYRQALGQGPEFLTYFNYEAQQDKSGLPNDRFSAERPEGSISTLTIQRTEQRDSAMYRCASSSPGGAGDTQYFGPGTRLTVL.

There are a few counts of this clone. The CDR3 protein is CASSFETGLYNEQFF. The CDR3 DNA reads TGTGCCAGCAGCTTCGAGACAGGACTCTACAATGAGCAGTTCTTC. The rearrangement joins TRBV7-2 to TRBJ2-1; D perhaps matches TRBD1 (6 bases). Per the germline V gene, CDR1 is SGHTA and CDR2 is FQGNSA. Trimming removed 3 bases at V and 3 bases at J, with 12 bases between. CDR3 size: 15 residues.

Here the CDR3 DNA reads TGCGCCAGCAGCTTGGATAGCGGGAGGGTTGATGAGCAGTACTTC. Its protein is CASSLDSGRVDEQYF. The rearrangement uses TRBV5-1 and TRBJ2-7, with 11 bases lining up with TRBD2. Germline CDR1 is SGHRS and CDR2 is YFSETQ. After removal of 0 bases from V and 7 bases from J, the junction contained 6 bases not matched to a gene. The CDR3 totals 15 residues.

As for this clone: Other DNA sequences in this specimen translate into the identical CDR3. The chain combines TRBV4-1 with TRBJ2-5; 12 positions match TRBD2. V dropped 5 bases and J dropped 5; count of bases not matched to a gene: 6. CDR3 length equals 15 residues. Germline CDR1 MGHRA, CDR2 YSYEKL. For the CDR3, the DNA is TGCGCCAGCAGCTTGGGACTAGCGGGCGGGGAGACCCAGTACTTC. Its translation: CASSLGLAGGETQYF.

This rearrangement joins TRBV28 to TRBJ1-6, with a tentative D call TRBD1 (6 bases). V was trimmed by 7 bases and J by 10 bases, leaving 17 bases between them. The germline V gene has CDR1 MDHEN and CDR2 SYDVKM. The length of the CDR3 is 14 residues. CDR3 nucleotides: TGTGCCAGCACCCTGGGCGGGGGCCCATCACCCCTCCACTTT. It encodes CASTLGGGPSPLHF.

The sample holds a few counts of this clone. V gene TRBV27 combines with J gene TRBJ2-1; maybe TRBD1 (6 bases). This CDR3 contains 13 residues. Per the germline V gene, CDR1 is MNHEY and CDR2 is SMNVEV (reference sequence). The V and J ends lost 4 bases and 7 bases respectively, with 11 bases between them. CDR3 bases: TGTGCCAGCAGTTGGACAGTAGGGAATGAGCAGTTCTTC. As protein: CASSWTVGNEQFF.

CDR3 in DNA: TGTGCCAGTAGTAGGCTCGAGGGCACTGAAGCTTTCTTT. It yields the protein CASSRLEGTEAFF. The J gene is TRBJ1-1, the V gene TRBV19; D is ambiguous. V shed 4 bases and J shed 4 bases, with 10 bases lying between them. In germline, CDR1 is LNHDA, CDR2 SQIVND (reference sequence). There are 13 residues in the CDR3.

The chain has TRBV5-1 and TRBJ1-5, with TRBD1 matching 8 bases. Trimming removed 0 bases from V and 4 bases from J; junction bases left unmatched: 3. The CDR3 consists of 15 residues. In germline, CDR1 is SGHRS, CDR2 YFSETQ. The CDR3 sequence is CASSLGTGMNQPQHF. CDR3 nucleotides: TGCGCCAGCAGCTTGGGGACAGGGATGAATCAGCCCCAGCATTTT.

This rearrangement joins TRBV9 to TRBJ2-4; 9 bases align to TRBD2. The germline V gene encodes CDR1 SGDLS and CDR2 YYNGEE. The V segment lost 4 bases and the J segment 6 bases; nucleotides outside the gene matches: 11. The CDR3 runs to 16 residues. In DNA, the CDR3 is TGTGCCAGCAGCTCCCTTAGCGGGGGAGGGGGAAACATTCAGTACTTC. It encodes CASSSLSGGGGNIQYF.

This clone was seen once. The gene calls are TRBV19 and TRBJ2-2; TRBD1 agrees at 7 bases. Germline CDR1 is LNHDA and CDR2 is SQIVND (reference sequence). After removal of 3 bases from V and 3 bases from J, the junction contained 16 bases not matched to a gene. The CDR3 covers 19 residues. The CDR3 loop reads CASSMGPLRTGLYTGELFF. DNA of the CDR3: TGTGCCAGTAGTATGGGCCCGCTAAGGACAGGCCTTTACACCGGGGAGCTGTTTTTT.

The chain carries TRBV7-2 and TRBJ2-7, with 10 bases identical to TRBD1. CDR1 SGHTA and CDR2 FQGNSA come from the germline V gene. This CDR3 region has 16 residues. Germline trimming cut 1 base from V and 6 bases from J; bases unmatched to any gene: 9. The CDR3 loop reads CASSLGGAGTGVEQYV. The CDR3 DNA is TGTGCCAGCAGCTTAGGGGGGGCCGGGACAGGGGTCGAGCAGTACGTC.

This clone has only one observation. CDR3 region: CASSPQFQYTGANVLTF. CDR3 coding DNA: TGTGCCAGCAGTCCCCAATTCCAGTACACTGGGGCCAACGTCCTGACTTTC. This chain uses TRBV2 with TRBJ2-6; D ambiguous. In germline, CDR1 is SNHLY, CDR2 FYNNEI. The CDR3 consists of 17 residues. Trimming shortened V by 5 bases and J by 2 bases, and 16 bases separated the two germline ends.

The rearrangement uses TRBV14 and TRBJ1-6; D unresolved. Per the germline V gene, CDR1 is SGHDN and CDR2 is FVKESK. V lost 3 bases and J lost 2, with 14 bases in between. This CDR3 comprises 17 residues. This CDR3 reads CASSHWVRVTYNSPLHF. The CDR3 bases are TGTGCCAGCAGCCATTGGGTGAGGGTAACCTATAATTCACCCCTCCACTTT.

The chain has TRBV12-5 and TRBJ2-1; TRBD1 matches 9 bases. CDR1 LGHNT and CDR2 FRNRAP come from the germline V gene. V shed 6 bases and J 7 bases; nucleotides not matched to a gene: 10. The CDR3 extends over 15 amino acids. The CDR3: CASGAPGQGENEQFF. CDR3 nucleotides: TGTGCTAGTGGGGCCCCGGGACAGGGCGAAAATGAGCAGTTCTTC.

The CDR3: CASSLVAGPSYEQYF. Here the CDR3 DNA reads TGTGCCAGCAGCTTAGTGGCGGGGCCTTCCTACGAGCAGTACTTC. V usage is TRBV11-2 and J usage is TRBJ2-7, with D possibly being TRBD2 (6 bases). This CDR3 region has 15 residues. Between the trimmed V and J ends, which lost 1 base and 1 base, there was a span of 11 bases. The germline V gene encodes CDR1 SGHAT and CDR2 FQNNGV.

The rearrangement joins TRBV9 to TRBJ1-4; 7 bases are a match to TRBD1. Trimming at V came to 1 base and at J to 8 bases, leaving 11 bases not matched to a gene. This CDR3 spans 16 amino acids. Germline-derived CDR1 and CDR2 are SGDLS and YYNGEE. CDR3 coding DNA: TGTGCCAGCAGCGTAACTACAGGGGCAATAGTGGAAAAACTGTTTTTT. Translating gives CASSVTTGAIVEKLFF.

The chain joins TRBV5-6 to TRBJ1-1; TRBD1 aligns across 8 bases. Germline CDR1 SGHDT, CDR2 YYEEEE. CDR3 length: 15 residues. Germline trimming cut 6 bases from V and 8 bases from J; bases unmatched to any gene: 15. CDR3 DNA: TGTGCCAGCATGCCCCAGGGGGCGAGGGTACGGGAAGCTTTCTTT. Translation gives CASMPQGARVREAFF.

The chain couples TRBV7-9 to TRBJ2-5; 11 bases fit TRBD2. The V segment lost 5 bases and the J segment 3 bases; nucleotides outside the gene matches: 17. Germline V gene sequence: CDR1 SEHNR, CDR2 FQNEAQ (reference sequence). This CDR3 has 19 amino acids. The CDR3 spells CASSPRSSGGSTAKETQYF. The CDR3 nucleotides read TGTGCCAGCAGCCCAAGGTCTAGCGGGGGGAGTACCGCTAAAGAGACCCAGTACTTC.

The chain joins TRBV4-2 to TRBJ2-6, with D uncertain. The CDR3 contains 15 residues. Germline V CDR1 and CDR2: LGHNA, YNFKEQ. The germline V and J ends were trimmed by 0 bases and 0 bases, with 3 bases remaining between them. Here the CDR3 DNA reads TGTGCCAGCAGCCAAGAAGCCTCTGGGGCCAACGTCCTGACTTTC. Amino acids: CASSQEASGANVLTF.

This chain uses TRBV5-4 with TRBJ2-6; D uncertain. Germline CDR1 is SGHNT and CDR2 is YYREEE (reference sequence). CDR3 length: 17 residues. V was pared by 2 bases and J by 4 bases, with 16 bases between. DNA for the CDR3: TGTGCCAGCAGCTTCTTCGGCACCTCTTGGGGGGCCAACGTCCTGACTTTC. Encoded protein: CASSFFGTSWGANVLTF.

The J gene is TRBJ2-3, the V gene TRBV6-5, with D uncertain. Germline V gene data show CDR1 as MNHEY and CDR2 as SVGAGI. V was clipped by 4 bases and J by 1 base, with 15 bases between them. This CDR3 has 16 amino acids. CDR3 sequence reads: CASSSMSVLGTDTQYF. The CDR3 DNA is TGTGCCAGCAGTTCAATGAGTGTTTTGGGCACAGATACGCAGTATTTT.

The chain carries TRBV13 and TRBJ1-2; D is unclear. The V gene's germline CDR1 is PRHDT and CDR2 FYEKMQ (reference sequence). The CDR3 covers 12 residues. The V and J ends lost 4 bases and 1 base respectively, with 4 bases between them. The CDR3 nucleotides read TGTGCCAGCAGCTCCCTTAACTATGGCTACACCTTC. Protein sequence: CASSSLNYGYTF. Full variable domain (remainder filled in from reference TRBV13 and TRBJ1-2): AAGVIQSPRHLIKEKRETATLKCYPIPRHDTVYWYQQGPGQDPQFLISFYEKMQSDKGSIPDRFSAQQFSDYHSELNMSSLELGDSALYFCASSSLNYGYTFGSGTRLTVV.

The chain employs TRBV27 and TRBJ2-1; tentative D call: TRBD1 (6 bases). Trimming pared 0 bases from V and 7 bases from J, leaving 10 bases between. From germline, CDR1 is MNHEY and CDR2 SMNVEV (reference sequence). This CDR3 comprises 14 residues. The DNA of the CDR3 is TGTGCCAGCAGTTTATCGAGAGGGGGTAATGAGCAGTTCTTC. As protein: CASSLSRGGNEQFF.